Following are 7 T cell receptor beta chains from one sample sequenced in a study of technical replicates of blood from a handful of donors. The assay was immunoSEQ multiplex PCR, and TCRdb's table has in-frame clones only and misses some. Of approximately 82,000 clones in the sample, about 90% were seen once. The sample was T cells isolated from PBMCs. These receptors were obtained from a human donor in good health. Some clones in this sample may be carry-over from other donors' samples.

This clone was counted once. The chain is built from TRBV19 and TRBJ2-1; D might be TRBD2 (5 bases). V lost 1 base and J lost 2, with 12 bases in between. CDR3 length: 16 residues. CDR1 LNHDA and CDR2 SQIVND come from the germline V gene (reference sequence). This CDR3 is CASSIVLSGPYNEQFF. The DNA of the CDR3 is TGTGCCAGTAGTATAGTTCTAAGCGGCCCCTACAATGAGCAGTTCTTC.

Here the CDR3 reads CASSTRPGHLDNEQFF. The CDR3, as DNA: TGTGCCAGCAGCACACGACCGGGACACCTCGACAATGAGCAGTTCTTC. V and J are TRBV6-8 and TRBJ2-1; TRBD1 is a possible D gene (6 bases). This CDR3 region has 16 residues. The germline V gene has CDR1 MNHGY and CDR2 SAAAGT. Trimming took 6 bases from V and 5 from J, leaving 20 bases between them.

The chain employs TRBV19 and TRBJ2-3; 9 positions match TRBD2. V lost 7 bases, J lost 0 bases, and 5 bases stayed unmatched. This CDR3 has 15 residues. CDR1 is LNHDA and CDR2 is SQIVND in the germline V gene (reference sequence). The CDR3 DNA reads TGTGCCAGTAAGGTAGCGGGAGCTAGCACAGATACGCAGTATTTT. Translated, it gives CASKVAGASTDTQYF.

The gene calls are TRBV5-4 and TRBJ1-2; tentative D call: TRBD1 (5 bases). Germline CDR1 reads SGHNT; CDR2 reads YYREEE (reference sequence). The ends were cut back, 2 bases at V and 4 bases at J, with 9 bases in the middle. The CDR3 is 13 amino acids. DNA of the CDR3: TGTGCCAGCAGCTTCGGGGGGACCTATGGCTACACCTTC. This sequence encodes CASSFGGTYGYTF.

Points on this clone: The DNA is left out, because the CDR3 cannot be placed on it with certainty; the CDR3 is given as TCRdb lists it. The V gene is TRBV11-2, the J gene TRBJ1-5. The CDR3 is 13 residues long, ends included. Germline CDR1 is SGHAT and CDR2 is FQNNGV. CDR3 region: CASGGTSGQPQHF.

This chain links TRBV19 with TRBJ2-1; D is ambiguous. The V and J ends lost 1 base and 10 bases respectively, with 17 bases between them. Germline V gene sequence: CDR1 LNHDA, CDR2 SQIVND (reference sequence). The CDR3 extends over 15 amino acids. The CDR3 protein is CASSIGPRGKHEQFF. The CDR3 DNA reads as TGTGCCAGTAGTATAGGGCCGAGAGGCAAACACGAGCAGTTCTTC.

The chain links TRBV27 to TRBJ1-1, with TRBD1 as a possible D gene (6 bases). CDR1 is MNHEY, CDR2 SMNVEV, per germline (reference sequence). The CDR3 is made up of 15 amino acids. Trimming took off 1 base at V and 8 bases at J, with 17 bases between the two ends. The CDR3 spells CASSLWAGDTEEAFF. CDR3 in DNA: TGTGCCAGCAGTTTATGGGCTGGGGACACAGAAGAAGCTTTCTTT.